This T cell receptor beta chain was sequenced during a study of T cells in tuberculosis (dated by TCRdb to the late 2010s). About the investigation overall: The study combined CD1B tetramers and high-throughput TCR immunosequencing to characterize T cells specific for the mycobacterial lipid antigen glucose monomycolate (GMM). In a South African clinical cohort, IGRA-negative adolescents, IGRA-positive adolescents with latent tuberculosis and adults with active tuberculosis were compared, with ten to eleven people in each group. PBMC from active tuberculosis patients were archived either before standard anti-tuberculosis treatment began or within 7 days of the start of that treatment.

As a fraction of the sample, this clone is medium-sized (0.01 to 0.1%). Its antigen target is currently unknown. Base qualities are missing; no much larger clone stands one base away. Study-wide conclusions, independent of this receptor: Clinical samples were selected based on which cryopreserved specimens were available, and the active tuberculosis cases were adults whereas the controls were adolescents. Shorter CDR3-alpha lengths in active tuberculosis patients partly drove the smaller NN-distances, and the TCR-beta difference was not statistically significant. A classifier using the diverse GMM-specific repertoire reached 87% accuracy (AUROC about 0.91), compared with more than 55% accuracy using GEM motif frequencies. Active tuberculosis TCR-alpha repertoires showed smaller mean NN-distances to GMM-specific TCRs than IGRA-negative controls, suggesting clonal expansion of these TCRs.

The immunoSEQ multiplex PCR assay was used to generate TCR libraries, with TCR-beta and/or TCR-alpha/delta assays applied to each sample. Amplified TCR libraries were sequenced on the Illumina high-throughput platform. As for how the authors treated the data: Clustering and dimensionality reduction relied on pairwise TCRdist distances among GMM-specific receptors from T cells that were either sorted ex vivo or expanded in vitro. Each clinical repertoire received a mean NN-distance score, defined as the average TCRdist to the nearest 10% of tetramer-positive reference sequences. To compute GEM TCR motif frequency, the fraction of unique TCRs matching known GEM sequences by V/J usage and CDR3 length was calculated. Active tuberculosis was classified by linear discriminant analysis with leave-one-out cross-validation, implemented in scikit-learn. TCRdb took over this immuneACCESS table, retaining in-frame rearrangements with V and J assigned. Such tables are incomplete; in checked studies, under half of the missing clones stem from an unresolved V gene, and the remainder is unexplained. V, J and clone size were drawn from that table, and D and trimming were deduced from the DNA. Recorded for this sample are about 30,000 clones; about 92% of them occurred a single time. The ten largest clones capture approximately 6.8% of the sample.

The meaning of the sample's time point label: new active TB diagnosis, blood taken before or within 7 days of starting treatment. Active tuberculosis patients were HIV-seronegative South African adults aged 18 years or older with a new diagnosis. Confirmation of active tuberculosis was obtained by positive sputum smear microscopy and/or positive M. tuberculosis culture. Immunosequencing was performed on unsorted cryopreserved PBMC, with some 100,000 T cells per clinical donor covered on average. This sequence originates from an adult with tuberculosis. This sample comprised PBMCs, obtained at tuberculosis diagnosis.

The CDR3 protein: CASSLVDRAAYEQYF. The nucleotide sequence reads as follows: TGTGCCAGCAGCTTAGTCGACAGGGCGGCCTACGAGCAGTACTTC. The rearrangement joined TRBV7-8 to TRBJ2-7; 7 central bases correspond to TRBD1. The CDR3 starts with the cysteine, ends with the phenylalanine, and has 15 residues. Only CDR3 DNA is held: 45 bases, read in frame from base 1. Germline trimming: 1 base from V, 2 bases from J; junction bases outside gene matches: 5. The germline V gene supplies CDR1 SGHVS and CDR2 FQNEAQ.